This T cell receptor (beta chain) was identified in a study of CD8 T cells in Susac syndrome. Random-hexamer reverse transcription was applied to roughly 0.5 to 1 ug RNA. One entry per CDR3 protein results from TCRdb running MiXCR on the immunoSEQ multiplex PCR reads. The repertoire consists of just over 300,000 distinct CDR3 sequences, with 92% occurring once and the leading ten covering 0.065%. There are 12 residues in the CDR3. V was clipped by 4 bases and J by 3 bases; unmatched bases: 1. Germline V gene data show CDR1 as SQVTM and CDR2 as ANQGSEA. The sample comprised CD4+ T cells from PBMCs. The rearrangement links TRBV29-1 to TRBJ1-1; TRBD1 matches at 8 bases. The TCR comes from a human donor with multiple sclerosis. In DNA form, the CDR3 reads TGCAGCGTTGGGGGACAGGACACTGAAGCTTTCTTT. It yields the protein CSVGGQDTEAFF.